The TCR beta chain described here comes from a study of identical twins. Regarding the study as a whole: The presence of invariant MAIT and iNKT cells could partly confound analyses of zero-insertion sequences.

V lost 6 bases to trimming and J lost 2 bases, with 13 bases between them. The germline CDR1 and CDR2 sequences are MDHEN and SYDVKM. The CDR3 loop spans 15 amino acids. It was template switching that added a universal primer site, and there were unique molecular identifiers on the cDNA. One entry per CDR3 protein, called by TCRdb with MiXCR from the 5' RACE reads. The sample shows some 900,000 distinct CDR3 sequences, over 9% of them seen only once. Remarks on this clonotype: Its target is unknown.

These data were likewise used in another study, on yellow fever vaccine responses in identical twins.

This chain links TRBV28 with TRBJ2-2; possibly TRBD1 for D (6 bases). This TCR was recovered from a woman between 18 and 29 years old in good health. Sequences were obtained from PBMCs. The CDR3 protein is CASRIGQPNTGELFF. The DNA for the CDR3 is TGTGCCAGCAGGATCGGACAGCCTAACACCGGGGAGCTGTTTTTT.